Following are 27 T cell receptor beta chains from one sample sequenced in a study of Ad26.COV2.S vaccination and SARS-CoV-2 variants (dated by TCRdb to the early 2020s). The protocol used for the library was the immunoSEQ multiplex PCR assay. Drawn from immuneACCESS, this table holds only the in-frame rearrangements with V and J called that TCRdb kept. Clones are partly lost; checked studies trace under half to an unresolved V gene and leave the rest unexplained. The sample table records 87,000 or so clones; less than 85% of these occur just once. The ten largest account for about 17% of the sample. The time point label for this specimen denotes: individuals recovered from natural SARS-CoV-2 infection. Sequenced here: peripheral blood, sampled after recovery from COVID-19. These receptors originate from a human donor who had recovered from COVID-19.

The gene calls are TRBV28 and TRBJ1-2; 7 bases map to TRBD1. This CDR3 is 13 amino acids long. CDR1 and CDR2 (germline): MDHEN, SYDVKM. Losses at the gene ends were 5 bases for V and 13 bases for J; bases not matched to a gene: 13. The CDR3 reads CASSRNPGQAPTF. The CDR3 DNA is TGTGCCAGCAGTCGAAATCCCGGACAGGCCCCCACCTTC.

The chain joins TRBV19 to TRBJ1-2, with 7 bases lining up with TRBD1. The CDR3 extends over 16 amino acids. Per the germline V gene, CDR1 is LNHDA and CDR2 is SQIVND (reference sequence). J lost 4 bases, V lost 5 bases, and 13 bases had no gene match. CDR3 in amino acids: CASSSPRTGSTYGYTF. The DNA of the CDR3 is TGTGCCAGTAGTTCTCCCAGGACAGGTTCGACCTATGGCTACACCTTC.

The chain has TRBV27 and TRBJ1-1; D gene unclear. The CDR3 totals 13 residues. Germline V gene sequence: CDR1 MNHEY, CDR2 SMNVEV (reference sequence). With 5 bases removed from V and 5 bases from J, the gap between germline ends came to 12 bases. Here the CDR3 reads CASSRGQRTEAFF. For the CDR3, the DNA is TGTGCCAGCAGTCGCGGGCAAAGGACTGAAGCTTTCTTT.

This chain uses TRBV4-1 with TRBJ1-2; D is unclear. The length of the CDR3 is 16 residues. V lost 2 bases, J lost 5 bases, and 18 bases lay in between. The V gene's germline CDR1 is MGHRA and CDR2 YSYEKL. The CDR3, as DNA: TGCGCCAGCAGCCAACCCGTTAGCCGCGCCCGTTATGGCTACACCTTC. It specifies CASSQPVSRARYGYTF.

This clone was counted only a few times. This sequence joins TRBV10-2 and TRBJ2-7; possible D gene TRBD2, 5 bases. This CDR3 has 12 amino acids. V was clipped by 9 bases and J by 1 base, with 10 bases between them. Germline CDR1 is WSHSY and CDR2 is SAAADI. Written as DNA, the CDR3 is TGCGCCAGTGGGGAGACTTCCTACGAGCAGTACTTC. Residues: CASGETSYEQYF.

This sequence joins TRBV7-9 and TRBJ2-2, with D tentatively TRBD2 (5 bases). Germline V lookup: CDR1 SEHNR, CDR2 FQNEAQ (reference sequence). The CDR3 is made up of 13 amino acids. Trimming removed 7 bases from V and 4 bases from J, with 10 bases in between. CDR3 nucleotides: TGTGCCAGCACTGGAGGTCCCACCGGGGAGCTGTTTTTT. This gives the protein CASTGGPTGELFF.

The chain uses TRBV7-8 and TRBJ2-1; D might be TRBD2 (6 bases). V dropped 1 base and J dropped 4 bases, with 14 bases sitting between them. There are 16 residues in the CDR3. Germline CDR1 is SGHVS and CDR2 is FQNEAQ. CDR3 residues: CASSLGAPGEYNEQFF. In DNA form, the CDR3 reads TGTGCCAGCAGCTTAGGTGCCCCGGGAGAGTACAATGAGCAGTTCTTC.

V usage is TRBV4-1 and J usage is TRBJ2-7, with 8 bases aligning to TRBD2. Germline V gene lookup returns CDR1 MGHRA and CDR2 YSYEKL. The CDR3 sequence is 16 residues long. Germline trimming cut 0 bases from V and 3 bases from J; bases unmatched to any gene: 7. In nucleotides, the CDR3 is TGCGCCAGCAGCCAAGAACATAGCGGGGTCAGCTACGAGCAGTACTTC. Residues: CASSQEHSGVSYEQYF.

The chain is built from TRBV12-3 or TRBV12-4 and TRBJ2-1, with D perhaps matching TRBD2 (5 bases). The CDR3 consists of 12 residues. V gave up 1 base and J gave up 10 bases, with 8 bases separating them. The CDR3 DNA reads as TGTGCCAGCAGTTTAGTATCGGGAGAGCAGTTCTTC. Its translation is CASSLVSGEQFF.

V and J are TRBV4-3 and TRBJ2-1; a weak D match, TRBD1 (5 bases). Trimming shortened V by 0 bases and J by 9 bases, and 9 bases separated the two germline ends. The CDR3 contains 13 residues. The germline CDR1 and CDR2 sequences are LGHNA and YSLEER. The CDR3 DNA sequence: TGCGCCAGCAGCCAAGATATGGGGCGTGAGCAGTTCTTC. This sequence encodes CASSQDMGREQFF.

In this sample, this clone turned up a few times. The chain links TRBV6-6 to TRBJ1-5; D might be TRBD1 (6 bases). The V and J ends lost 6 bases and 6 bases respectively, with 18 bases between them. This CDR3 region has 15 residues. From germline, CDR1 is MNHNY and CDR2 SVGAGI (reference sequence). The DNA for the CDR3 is TGTGCCAGCAGCTTAGGACAGATTCAATCTCAGCCCCAGCATTTT. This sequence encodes CASSLGQIQSQPQHF.

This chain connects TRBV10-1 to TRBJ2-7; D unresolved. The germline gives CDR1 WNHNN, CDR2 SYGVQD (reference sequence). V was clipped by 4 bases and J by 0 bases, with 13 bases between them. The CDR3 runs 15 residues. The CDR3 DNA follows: TGCGCCAGCAGTGCACAGCCAACAAGCTCCTACGAGCAGTACTTC. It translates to CASSAQPTSSYEQYF.

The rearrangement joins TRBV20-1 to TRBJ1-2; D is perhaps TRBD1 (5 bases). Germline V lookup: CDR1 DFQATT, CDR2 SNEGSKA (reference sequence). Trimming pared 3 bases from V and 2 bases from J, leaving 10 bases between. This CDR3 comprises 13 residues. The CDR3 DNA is TGCAGTGCTAGTCCGGGGGGGAACTATGGCTACACCTTC. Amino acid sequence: CSASPGGNYGYTF.

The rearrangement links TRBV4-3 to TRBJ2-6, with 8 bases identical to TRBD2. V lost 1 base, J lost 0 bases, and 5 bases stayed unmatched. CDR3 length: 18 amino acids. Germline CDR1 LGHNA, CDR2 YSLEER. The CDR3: CASSQAVAGSSGANVLTF. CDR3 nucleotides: TGCGCCAGCAGCCAAGCAGTAGCGGGAAGCTCTGGGGCCAACGTCCTGACTTTC.

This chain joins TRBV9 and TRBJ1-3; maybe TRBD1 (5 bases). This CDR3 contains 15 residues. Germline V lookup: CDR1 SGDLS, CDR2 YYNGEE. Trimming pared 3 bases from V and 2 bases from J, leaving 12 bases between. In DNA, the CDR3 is TGTGCCAGCAGCGCGGGGGATGGTACTGGAAACACCATATATTTT. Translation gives CASSAGDGTGNTIYF.

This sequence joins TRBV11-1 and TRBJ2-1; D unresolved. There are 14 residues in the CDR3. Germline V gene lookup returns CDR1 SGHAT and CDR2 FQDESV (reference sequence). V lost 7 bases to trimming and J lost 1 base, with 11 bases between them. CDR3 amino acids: CASTLVGSYNEQFF. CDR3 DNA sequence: TGTGCCAGCACCCTAGTAGGGTCCTACAATGAGCAGTTCTTC.

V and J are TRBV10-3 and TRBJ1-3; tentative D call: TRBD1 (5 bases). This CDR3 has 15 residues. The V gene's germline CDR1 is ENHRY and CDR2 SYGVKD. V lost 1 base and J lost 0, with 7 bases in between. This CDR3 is CAISEWGSSGNTIYF. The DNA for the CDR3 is TGTGCCATCAGTGAGTGGGGGAGCTCTGGAAACACCATATATTTT.

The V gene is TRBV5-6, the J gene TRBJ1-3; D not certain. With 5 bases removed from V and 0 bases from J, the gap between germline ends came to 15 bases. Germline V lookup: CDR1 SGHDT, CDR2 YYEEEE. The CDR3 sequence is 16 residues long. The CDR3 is CASSFSPLNSGNTIYF. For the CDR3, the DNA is TGTGCCAGCAGTTTCTCCCCTCTAAACTCTGGAAACACCATATATTTT.

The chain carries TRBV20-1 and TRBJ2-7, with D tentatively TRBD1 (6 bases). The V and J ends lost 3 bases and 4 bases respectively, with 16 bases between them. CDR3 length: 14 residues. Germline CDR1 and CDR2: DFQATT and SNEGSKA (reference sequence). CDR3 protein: CSASALSGTYEQYF. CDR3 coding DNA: TGCAGTGCTAGTGCCTTATCCGGGACATACGAGCAGTACTTC.

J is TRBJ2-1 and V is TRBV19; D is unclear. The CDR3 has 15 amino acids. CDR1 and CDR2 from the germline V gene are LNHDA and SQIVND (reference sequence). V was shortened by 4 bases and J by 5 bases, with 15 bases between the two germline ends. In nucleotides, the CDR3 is TGTGCCAGTAGTAAAATGGGAAGGACCAACAATGAGCAGTTCTTC. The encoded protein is CASSKMGRTNNEQFF. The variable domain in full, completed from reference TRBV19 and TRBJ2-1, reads DGGITQSPKYLFRKEGQNVTLSCEQNLNHDAMYWYRQDPGQGLRLIYYSQIVNDFQKGDIAEGYSVSREKKESFPLTVTSAQKNPTAFYLCASSKMGRTNNEQFFGPGTRLTVL.

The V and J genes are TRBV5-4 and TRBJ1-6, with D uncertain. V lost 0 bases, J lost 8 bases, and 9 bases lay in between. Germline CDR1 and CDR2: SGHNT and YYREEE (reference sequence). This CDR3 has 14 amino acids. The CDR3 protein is CASSLGTEYSPLHF. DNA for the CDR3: TGTGCCAGCAGCTTGGGGACGGAGTATTCACCCCTCCACTTT.

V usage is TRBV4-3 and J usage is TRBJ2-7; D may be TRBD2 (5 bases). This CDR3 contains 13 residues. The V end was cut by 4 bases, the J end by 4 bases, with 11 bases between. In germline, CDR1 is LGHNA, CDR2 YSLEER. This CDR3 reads CASSLDYEYEQYF. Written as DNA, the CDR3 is TGCGCCAGCAGCCTCGACTATGAATACGAGCAGTACTTC.

The DNA of the CDR3 is TGTGCCAGTAGTTTCCAGGGTTCCCGCTATGGCTACACCTTC. This encodes CASSFQGSRYGYTF. The chain joins TRBV19 to TRBJ1-2; D may be TRBD1 (5 bases). V was trimmed by 5 bases and J by 4 bases, leaving 14 bases between them. CDR3 length: 14 residues. From germline, CDR1 is LNHDA and CDR2 SQIVND (reference sequence).

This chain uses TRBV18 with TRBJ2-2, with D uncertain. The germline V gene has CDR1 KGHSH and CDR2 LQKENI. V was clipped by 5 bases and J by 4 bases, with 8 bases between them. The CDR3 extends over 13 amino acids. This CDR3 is CASSARFTGELFF. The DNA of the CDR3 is TGTGCCAGCTCAGCAAGGTTCACCGGGGAGCTGTTTTTT.

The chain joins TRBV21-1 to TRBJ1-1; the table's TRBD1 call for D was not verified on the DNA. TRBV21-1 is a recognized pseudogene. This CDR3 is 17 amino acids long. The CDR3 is CASSAGQGACMNTEAFF. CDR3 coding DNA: TGTGCCAGCAGCGCAGGACAGGGGGCGTGCATGAACACTGAAGCTTTCTTT.

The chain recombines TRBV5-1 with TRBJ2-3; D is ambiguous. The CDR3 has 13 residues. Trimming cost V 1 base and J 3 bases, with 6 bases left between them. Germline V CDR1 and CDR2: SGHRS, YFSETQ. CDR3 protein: CASSLPQTDTQYF. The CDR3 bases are TGCGCCAGCAGCTTGCCTCAGACAGATACGCAGTATTTT.

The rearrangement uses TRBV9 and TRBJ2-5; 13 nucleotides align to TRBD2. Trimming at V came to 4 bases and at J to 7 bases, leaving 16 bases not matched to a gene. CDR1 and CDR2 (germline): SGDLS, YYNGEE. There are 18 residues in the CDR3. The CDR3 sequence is CASSPRLAGGPESRTQYF. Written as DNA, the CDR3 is TGTGCCAGCAGCCCACGACTAGCGGGAGGACCAGAATCCAGGACCCAGTACTTC.